This T cell receptor beta chain came from a study of cytomegalovirus exposure and HLA in healthy donors. The PCR had 60 Vbeta and 13 Jbeta primers. TCRdb keeps only in-frame clones here, not all; method: immunoSEQ multiplex PCR. The sample lists 100,000 to 150,000 clones, roughly three quarters occurring once. Study outcomes and limitations: In an earlier analysis, productive rearrangement rates for most beta V segments clustered near 87% or 30%. Compared with the approximately 680-donor mean, an Asian-associated ancestry cluster reportedly had fewer N-insertions, according to a later analysis. Based on reports, TCR beta sequences accurately predicted HLA-A and HLA-B alleles for most subjects.

As concerns this clone: The target antigen is unknown.

The CDR3 loop spans 17 amino acids. Germline V CDR1 and CDR2: SGHVS, FNYEAQ. V lost 1 base, J lost 5 bases, and 6 bases stayed unmatched. Sequenced sample: PBMCs. This chain connects TRBV7-6 to TRBJ2-2; 11 bases map to TRBD2. This TCR came from a woman in her forties in good health and CMV-seronegative. The CDR3 region has the DNA TGTGCCAGCAGCTTAGTACTAGCGGGAGTCGGGACCGGGGAGCTGTTTTTT. Its protein is CASSLVLAGVGTGELFF.